Listed below are T cell receptor beta chains from one sample, sequenced in a study of cytotoxic CD8 clonotypes in ibrutinib-treated CLL. Here immunoSEQ multiplex PCR was the method, and the copy in TCRdb shows in-frame clones only, minus some. Of approximately 300,000 clones listed, 80% are singletons. The starting material was PBMCs, obtained before ibrutinib treatment. Source of these receptors: a human donor with chronic lymphocytic leukemia. The CDR3 runs from the conserved cysteine through the conserved F or W. The order of the fields is clone size, D gene, V gene, J gene, CDR3 protein, CDR3 DNA. D genes are given only for firm matches. Size is stated for part of the rows, as once, few or many counts, or as a class when the clone is expanded.

NA	NA	TRBV11-2	TRBJ2-3	CASSLGTDTQYF	TGTGCCAGCAGCTTAGGAACAGATACGCAGTATTTT
NA	NA	TRBV4-2	TRBJ2-1	CASSQDHDSSYNEQFF	TGTGCCAGCAGCCAAGATCACGACAGCTCCTACAATGAGCAGTTCTTC
NA	NA	TRBV7-8	TRBJ2-2	CASSLAGRSTGELFF	TGTGCCAGCAGCTTAGCCGGGCGTAGCACCGGGGAGCTGTTTTTT
NA	NA	TRBV7-6	TRBJ1-1	CASSGGRATEAFF	TGTGCCAGTTCCGGCGGCAGGGCCACTGAAGCTTTCTTT
NA	NA	TRBV5-1	TRBJ2-2	CAGKALLDTGELFF	TGCGCCGGAAAGGCCCTCCTTGACACCGGGGAGCTGTTTTTT
few	NA	TRBV6-5	TRBJ1-2	CASREGWTNYGYTF	TGTGCCAGCAGAGAGGGGTGGACGAACTATGGCTACACCTTC
NA	TRBD1	TRBV6-6	TRBJ1-3	CASSFGTVGNTIYF	TGTGCCAGCAGTTTCGGGACAGTAGGAAACACCATATATTTT
NA	NA	TRBV7-6	TRBJ2-5	CASSSQRSGYQETQYF	TGTGCCAGCAGCTCCCAACGTAGCGGCTACCAAGAGACCCAGTACTTC
NA	NA	TRBV19	TRBJ1-2	CASSRTLDYGYTF	TGTGCCAGTAGTAGGACACTAGACTATGGCTACACCTTC
NA	TRBD2	TRBV29-1	TRBJ2-1	CSADLAGVGNEQFF	TGCAGCGCAGACCTAGCGGGAGTGGGCAATGAGCAGTTCTTC
NA	TRBD1	TRBV25-1	TRBJ1-2	CASSEPGTGGYGYTF	TGTGCCAGCAGTGAACCGGGGACAGGGGGCTATGGCTACACCTTC
NA	TRBD2	TRBV30	TRBJ2-3	CAWRLAGGPDTQYF	TGTGCCTGGAGGTTAGCGGGAGGGCCAGATACGCAGTATTTT
NA	NA	TRBV9	TRBJ2-1	CASGSPSSYEQFF	TGTGCCAGCGGATCGCCTTCCTCGTATGAGCAGTTCTTC
NA	NA	TRBV6-6	TRBJ1-1	CASSYSKENTEAFF	TGTGCCAGCAGTTACTCAAAGGAGAACACTGAAGCTTTCTTT
NA	NA	TRBV11-3	TRBJ2-3	CASSPGPSTDTQYF	TGTGCCAGCAGCCCCGGGCCATCCACAGATACGCAGTATTTT
NA	NA	TRBV7-9	TRBJ2-7	CASSRTGYEQYF	TGTGCCAGCAGCCGTACAGGATACGAGCAGTACTTC
NA	NA	TRBV30	TRBJ1-1	CAWRVHLDTEAFF	TGTGCCTGGAGGGTCCATCTCGACACTGAAGCTTTCTTT
NA	TRBD2	TRBV5-1	TRBJ2-1	CASSLLAGREQFF	TGCGCCAGCAGCTTGCTAGCGGGACGCGAGCAGTTCTTC
few	NA	TRBV6-5	TRBJ2-7	CASSYGSLGSYEQYF	TGTGCCAGCAGTTACGGCAGCCTGGGGTCCTACGAGCAGTACTTC
NA	NA	TRBV28	TRBJ1-2	CASSFGGRNYGYTF	TGTGCCAGCAGTTTCGGGGGGCGGAACTATGGCTACACCTTC
few	NA	TRBV6-6	TRBJ2-2	CASWEDTNTGELFF	TGTGCCAGCTGGGAGGACACCAACACCGGGGAGCTGTTTTTT
few	TRBD2	TRBV11-2	TRBJ2-3	CASSLASAGGRGLADTQYF	TGTGCCAGCAGCTTAGCTAGCGCGGGAGGGCGGGGTCTCGCAGATACGCAGTATTTT
NA	TRBD2	TRBV7-6	TRBJ2-2	CASSLSGRAGELFF	TGTGCCAGCAGCTTAAGCGGGAGGGCCGGGGAGCTGTTTTTT
once	NA	TRBV6-5	TRBJ1-4	CASRHRALEKLFF	TGTGCCAGCAGACACCGGGCTCTCGAAAAACTGTTTTTT
NA	NA	TRBV30	TRBJ2-1	CAWSETEDSINEQFF	TGTGCCTGGAGTGAGACTGAAGATAGCATTAATGAGCAGTTCTTC